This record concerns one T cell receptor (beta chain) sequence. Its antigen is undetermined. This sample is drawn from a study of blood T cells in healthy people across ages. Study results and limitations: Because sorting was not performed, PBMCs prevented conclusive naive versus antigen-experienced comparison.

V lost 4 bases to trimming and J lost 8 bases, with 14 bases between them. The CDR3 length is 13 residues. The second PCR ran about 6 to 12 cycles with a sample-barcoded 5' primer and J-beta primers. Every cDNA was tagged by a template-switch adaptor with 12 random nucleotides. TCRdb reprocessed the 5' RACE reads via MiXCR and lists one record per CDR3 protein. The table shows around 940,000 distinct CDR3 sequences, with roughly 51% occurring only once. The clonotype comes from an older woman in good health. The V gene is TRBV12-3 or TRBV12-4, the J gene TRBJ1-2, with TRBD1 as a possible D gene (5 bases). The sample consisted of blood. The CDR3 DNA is TGTGCCAGCAGTTCGGGGCTACAATGGGGCTACACCTTC. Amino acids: CASSSGLQWGYTF.